This T cell receptor (beta chain) was profiled in a study of T cell repertoires in aging, cancer and after chemotherapy (dated by TCRdb to between 2018 and 2021). For context, the study as a whole: Donors were distributed across six age groups ranging from 30 or younger to 70 or older, with at least three individuals included per group. Paired pre- and post-chemotherapy samples in the solid tumor group came from brain tumor (glioblastoma) patients receiving temozolomide-based therapy. The complete dataset included around 9 million TCR reads. Peripheral blood TCR beta repertoires from healthy donors and cancer patients were profiled to examine immunoaging and T cell reconstitution after chemotherapy. Alongside some 96 healthy donors serving as a reference group, the cohort included approximately 210 cancer patients, of whom 94 had hematological cancers and fewer than 140 had solid cancers. Results the study describes overall, beyond this receptor: In healthy donors, the drop in TCR diversity with age came mainly from a loss of richness, whereas in cancer patients a loss of evenness also played a part. In both cancer cohorts, the median generation probability rose over the chemotherapy interval, which suggests that the repertoire was reconstituted through rebound thymic output. It was noted by the authors that conclusions about immunological memory after chemotherapy cannot be drawn from the repertoire data. Untreated patients with hematological or solid cancers showed significantly lower blood TCR diversity and higher clonality than age-matched healthy donors.

Multiplex touch-down PCR with a mixed TRB-A/B primer pool was used to amplify rearranged TRB sequences covering the V, D and J segments. Illumina adapters and sample indices were attached to the amplicons through two consecutive PCR reactions run with Phusion HS II polymerase. The amplicons were purified from gel with the NucleoSpin Gel and PCR Clean-up kit and then assessed with Qubit and an Agilent 2100 Bioanalyzer. Sequencing of libraries was carried out on an Illumina MiSeq in 600-cycle, single-indexed, paired-end runs. As for how the authors treated the data: MiXCR versions 2.12 and 3.0.5 were used to process the TRB sequences. Each unique CDR3 nucleotide sequence was treated as one clone, and only productive sequences with two or more reads were kept. The repertoire metrics were Shannon diversity, evenness, clonality (defined as one minus evenness), and alpha-parameterized diversity profiles covering alpha 0 to 5. The IGoR algorithm was used to calculate generation probabilities for clones in the paired samples taken before and after chemotherapy. TCRdb reworked the public reads: Q25 trimming with fastp, MiXCR clone assembly, productive beta chains retained. Every distinct CDR3 protein forms one entry, paired with its most common genes and DNA. V and J calls and clone size were set by TCRdb, not the authors. This sample lists about 1,300 distinct CDR3 sequences; around 21% were detected once. Less than 80% of the sample is held by the ten biggest clonotypes.

Instead of sorted cells or RNA, genomic DNA extracted from peripheral blood served as the source for amplifying TCR beta rearrangements. By how much of the sample it makes up, this clonotype is hyperexpanded (1% or more). No cognate antigen has been identified for it. It has no much larger one-base neighbor in the sample; base qualities were not kept. The germline V gene provides CDR1 MNHEY and CDR2 SVGAGI. The CDR3 numbers 13 residues from cysteine through phenylalanine. CDR3 DNA is the only sequence kept; it has 39 bases, read in frame from the first base. V was cut back by 6 bases and J by 4 bases, leaving a gap of 12 bases between them.

The sample consisted of blood. Recombination connected TRBV6-5 to TRBJ1-1; a tentative D call is TRBD1 (5 bases match). This receptor was identified in a human donor with a solid tumor. The CDR3 here reads CASRYQGGTEAFF. The DNA sequence is TGTGCCAGCAGATATCAGGGAGGCACTGAAGCTTTCTTT.